This T cell receptor beta chain was captured in a study of regulatory T cells in long-lasting Graves disease (dated by TCRdb to the early 2020s). With respect to the entire study: Antithyroid drugs had been taken for less than 3 months by newly diagnosed Graves' disease patients. This study used TCR sequencing and RNA sequencing of peripheral blood to compare persistent Graves' disease patients against newly diagnosed Graves' disease patients. The study took place in China and was registered as a clinical trial. TCR sequencing covered roughly 13 persistent and approximately 20 newly diagnosed Graves' disease patients, 33 samples in total. Study-wide findings and limitations: Sequencing and analysis were limited to the TCR beta chain. The study examined only peripheral blood because the primary lesion, thyroid tissue, could not be accessed. Lower TCR Shannon entropy and fewer highly expanded clones were observed in persistent Graves' disease patients than in newly diagnosed patients, which suggested clonal expansion. The authors noted that the small sample size was a limitation that may lower accuracy. A larger number of public clonotypes was shared among persistent patients (about 2,700) than among newly diagnosed patients (around 970). Preferential use of TRBV28, TRBJ1-2 and TRBJ2-5 was observed in persistent disease, whereas TRBV20-1 and TRBJ2-1 were favored in newly diagnosed disease.

The time point label here, explained by the study, means: newly diagnosed GD, antithyroid drugs for less than 3 months. For both TCR sequencing and RNA sequencing, RNA was extracted from PBMCs in TRIzol. The diagnosis of Graves' disease was made according to American Thyroid Association guidelines. Patients for the study were recruited at an endocrinology department in Xi'an, China. From each patient, about 8.9 milliliters of peripheral blood was collected into an EDTA anticoagulant tube. Ficoll Paque Plus density gradient separation was used to isolate PBMCs, and no further T cell sorting was performed. An Agilent 2100 Bioanalyzer and agarose gel were used to check RNA quality, while a NanoDrop 2000 measured RNA concentration. The library relied on multiplex PCR. Sequencing used an Illumina HiSeq 4000. CDR3 regions were amplified by Arm-PCR with iRepertoire HTBI primers to construct TCR beta libraries. Gel purification was performed on PCR products prior to sequencing. The paper's processing steps were these. Across samples, about 63 TRBV and 13 to 15 TRBJ segments were identified and used for gene usage analysis of CDR3 amino acid clonotypes. COPE and FqMerger were used to merge filtered high-quality paired reads into contigs. Contigs were aligned with BLAST to IMGT TRBV, TRBD and TRBJ reference genes, and CDR3 was defined per IMGT. Clonotypes above 0.1% frequency were classified as highly expanded clones. Shannon entropy was used to measure repertoire diversity, and the Gini coefficient was used to measure V-J evenness. Public clonotypes were defined as clonotypes shared by more than one individual. TCRdb handled the public reads itself, with Q25 trimming in fastp and clone calling in MiXCR, and kept productive beta chains. Entries that share a CDR3 protein sequence are merged under the most common genes and DNA. The V and J calls here are based on TCRdb, not the publication. For this sample there are under 500,000 distinct CDR3 sequences; 16% appear just once. The ten biggest clones cover roughly 10% of the sample.

V and J lose 2 bases and 6 bases, and a span of 16 bases separates them. The germline V gene (reference sequence) sets CDR1 to GTSNPN and CDR2 to SVGIG. The CDR3 runs 14 residues from the cysteine to the phenylalanine. This entry keeps only the CDR3 DNA: 42 bases, framed from base 1. As concerns this clonotype: The antigen it recognizes is unknown. No base-level quality is on record; no much larger clone is a single base apart.

The sample was also reused in another study, on T cells in Graves' hyperthyroidism and ophthalmopathy. As that second paper reports: Stable Graves' hyperthyroidism was defined as no progression to ophthalmopathy during 18 months of follow-up. Hyperthyroidism patients were newly diagnosed, with disease duration under 2 months, and aged 18 to 65 years. Exclusion was applied to patients with uncontrolled infections, other autoimmune diseases, pregnancy or lactation. Diagnoses were established on the basis of clinical symptoms, serum thyroxine and TRAb, thyroid ultrasound, and orbital computed tomography. A first-round RT-PCR of the TCR CDR3 used the HTBI primer set with the Qiagen OneStep RT-PCR kit. Most expanded thyroid clonotypes (frequency above 0.001) were also detected in blood, a finding suggesting that blood repertoires may reflect thyroid immune responses. In cross-validation, a model built on a 13 V-J signature told ophthalmopathy apart from stable hyperthyroidism with just under 90% sensitivity and roughly 81% specificity, and in testing the same model reached 80%/75%. In validation, the model predicted progression to ophthalmopathy a median of about 6.8 months before onset, with roughly 71% sensitivity and about 72% specificity. To identify distinguishing TCR V-J signatures, a discovery cohort of roughly 100 patients was used, comprising under 45 with Graves' ophthalmopathy and about 59 with stable Graves' hyperthyroidism. Whether ophthalmopathy could be predicted prospectively was tested in an independent validation cohort made up of roughly 19 hyperthyroidism patients plus 17 patients who later progressed to ophthalmopathy. For training and testing, the approximately 92 patients in the discovery cohort were randomly divided in a 7:3 ratio. In addition, the study compared T-cell repertoires in thyroid tissue and in blood from roughly six Graves' hyperthyroidism patients. After sampling, hyperthyroidism patients received methimazole starting at 30 mg daily, and ophthalmopathy patients received high-dose intravenous methylprednisolone. Libraries were constructed in a second round of multiplex PCR, after which size selection and purification were performed. Paired-end sequencing of the libraries was performed with 100 bp reads on an Illumina HiSeq2000. SOAPnuke was used to process the raw data, removing reads that contained adapters or uncalled bases, had a mean Phred below 15, or lacked an exact match to the constant primer or identifier. COPE v1.2.5 was used to merge the high-quality paired reads, and each unique nucleotide sequence was defined as a clonotype. MiTCR v1.1 was used to align the clonotypes against IMGT TRBV, TRBD and TRBJ reference segments. The analysis included only V-J combinations with a frequency above 0.0001, which together covered about 99% of the repertoires. A TCS score was defined as the ratio between F50 (clonal expansion) and ExV (chaos), using BLOSUM62-based TCRdist between CDR3 peptides within each V-J. Welch's t-statistics and random forest reduced fewer than 600 V-J features to around 14, which were used in a naive Bayes classifier (R e1071). Sample size was not statistically predetermined, and blinding of investigators to group allocation was not performed. According to the paper, TCR Vbeta CDR3 sequencing was carried out on around 140 peripheral blood samples, which came from approximately 43 ophthalmopathy, 70 to 80 hyperthyroidism and roughly 17 progressor patients.

This sequence originates from a woman aged 25-40 years with Graves disease. Donor details come from another sample of the same person, matched by shared clones. The sequence is built from TRBV30 and TRBJ1-1; the D gene cannot be resolved reliably. The sample here was peripheral blood mononuclear cells (PBMCs), taken at new diagnosis, from a patient treated with antithyroid drugs. In nucleotide form, the sequence is TGTGCCTGGAGTCCCCCTTGGACCGATTCTGAAGCTTTCTTT. Translated, this is CAWSPPWTDSEAFF.